This TCR beta chain was recovered during a study of vaccination and CD4 T cells after COVID-19. Cultured CD4+ T cell DNA underwent sequencing with the Oncomine TCR Beta short-read assay. TCRdb analysed the PCR reads with MiXCR anew, one entry per CDR3 protein. The data hold 25,000 to 30,000 distinct CDR3 sequences, with 50% to 65% observed a single time. Treatment indicated: roughly 11-day PBMC culture with coronavirus spike peptide pools or control peptides (ViraFEST assay). The sample holds a few counts of this clonotype. Its specificity is unknown. The CDR3 has 18 amino acids. Sequencing used CD4+ T cells from blood, cultured in vitro, obtained before SARS-CoV-2 vaccination. V and J are TRBV21-1 and TRBJ1-5; no check of the table's D call, TRBD1, against the DNA was made. TRBV21-1 is described as a pseudogene. The sequence was obtained from a human donor who received a COVID-19 vaccine. DNA for the CDR3: TGTGCCAGCAGCCCCCGGGACAGGAAATCTTTTAGCAATCAGCCCCAGCATTTT. Amino acid sequence: CASSPRDRKSFSNQPQHF.